This entry concerns a single TCR beta chain. Its antigen has not been determined. No base qualities exist here, and no much larger clone lies one base off it. The donors were included in the validation cohort of approximately 130 subjects, a group kept apart from the approximately 700-subject first cohort. The data originate from a study of cytomegalovirus exposure and HLA in healthy donors (dated 2017 in TCRdb). At the level of the whole study: The 650 to 800 repertoires of the first cohort and the 120 validation repertoires were produced on the same platform, according to a later analysis. The study aimed to test whether signatures of past pathogen exposure could be identified by cataloging public T cell receptors. Along with the roughly 710-subject first cohort, a separate validation cohort of over a hundred different subjects was used. The study combined high-throughput TCR immunosequencing, statistical association of individual TCRs with disease status, and machine learning to predict cytomegalovirus infection status.

Beyond this particular receptor, the publication reports: According to the authors, the approach could potentially be generalized to other disease states and immunological phenotypes. Of the cluster scores, roughly 95% were above 0 in a later analysis, which found that TCRs clustered in the first cohort also tended to co-occur in the approximately 130 validation repertoires. The validation cohort had no HLA typing available for a later analysis, so co-occurrence within that cohort was assessed over all 130 or so repertoires. A few of the identified cytomegalovirus-associated TCR beta chains were confirmed in vitro to be specific for cytomegalovirus antigens. Most TCR sequences were observed very rarely across donors, whereas some public TCRs were present in many individuals. A total of about 150 TCR beta chains were listed by the study as associated with cytomegalovirus. The classifier was reported to diagnose cytomegalovirus status with high specificity and sensitivity in both the original cohort and the validation cohort.

The library was produced with the immunoSEQ multiplex PCR assay. Turning to the authors' computational methods: A statistical classification framework was built for diagnosing cytomegalovirus status from the catalog of TCR beta chain sequences. The source is immuneACCESS, and TCRdb retained only in-frame sequences with V and J called. Part of the clones is not carried over; for the studies checked, unresolved V genes explain less than half of this, and the remainder is unexplained. D and trimming were read from the DNA, whereas the V and J calls and clone size are those reported in that table. The sample contains 200,000 or so clones, about nine tenths of them found a single time. Jointly, the top ten make up 1% to 1.2% of the sample. The cysteine opens and the phenylalanine closes a CDR3 of 14 amino acids. Just the 42-base CDR3 DNA is kept, in frame starting at base 1. Taken from the germline V gene (reference sequence), the CDR1 and CDR2 loops are MNHEY and SMNVEV. For this chain, trimming is 5 bases at the V end and 5 bases at the J end, and the number of junction bases without a gene match is 6.

Sequences were obtained from PBMCs. Recombination joined TRBV27 with TRBJ1-1; 9 bases in the junction line up with TRBD1. This TCR was recovered from a young woman in good health and CMV-seronegative. At the DNA level, the sequence is TGTGCCAGCAGTGGCGGGACAGGGAAAACTGAAGCTTTCTTT. The encoded protein is CASSGGTGKTEAFF.